This TCR beta chain is from a study of blood T cell repertoires in COVID-19. Overall study: Specimens from acute and convalescent COVID-19 originated in the United States, Italy and Spain. The cDNA or gDNA used as material had been derived from T cells, B-cell-depleted T cells, or PBMCs.

How the authors handled the data: Quantification of nucleated cells was approximated via reference gene primer amplification. TCRdb's table, derived via immunoSEQ multiplex PCR, lists solely in-frame clones and lacks some. That table furnishes V, J and clone size, whereas the DNA furnished D and trimming. The table has some 300,000 clones, approximately 86% seen once; the top ten hold around 1.4%. The CDR3 length is 13 residues. The germline V gene encodes CDR1 SEHNR and CDR2 FQNEAQ (reference sequence). The V and J ends lost 5 bases and 8 bases respectively, with 12 bases between them. The chain links TRBV7-9 to TRBJ1-4; D gene uncertain. This receptor was obtained from a man aged 65-85 years with acute or convalescent COVID-19. Sample: peripheral blood. CDR3: CASSRGGDEKLFF. The DNA of the CDR3 is TGTGCCAGCAGCCGCGGTGGAGACGAAAAACTGTTTTTT.